The clone carrying this T cell receptor (beta chain) was detected many times. These data belong to a study of T cell repertoires in cytomegalovirus infection. Looked up from germline, CDR1 is SGHTA and CDR2 is FQGNSA. The CDR3 spans 13 residues. V was clipped by 5 bases and J by 14 bases, with 16 bases between them. TCRdb processed the reads anew with MiXCR; each CDR3 protein has one entry. The sample has 400,000 or so distinct CDR3 sequences, roughly 18% seen once; the top ten hold less than 9.5%. Sequenced input: PBMCs. The rearrangement joins TRBV7-2 to TRBJ1-6; D call uncertain. The sequence derives from a human donor in good health (CMV status not recorded). Some clones in this sample may be carry-over from other donors' samples. The CDR3 bases are TGTGCCAGCAGCACCTACCCGAGGGAGGCCCTCCACTTT. It specifies CASSTYPREALHF.